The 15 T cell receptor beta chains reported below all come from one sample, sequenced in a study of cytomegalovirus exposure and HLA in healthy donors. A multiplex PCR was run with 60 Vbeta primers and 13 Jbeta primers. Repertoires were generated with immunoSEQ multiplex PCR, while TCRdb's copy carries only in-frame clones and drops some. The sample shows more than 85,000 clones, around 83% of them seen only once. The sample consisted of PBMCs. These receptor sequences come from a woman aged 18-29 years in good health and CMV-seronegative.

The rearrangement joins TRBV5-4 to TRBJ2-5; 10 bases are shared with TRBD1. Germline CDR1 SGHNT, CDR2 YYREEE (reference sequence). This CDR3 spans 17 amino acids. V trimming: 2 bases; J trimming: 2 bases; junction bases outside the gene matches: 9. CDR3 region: CASSFGTGAILQETQYF. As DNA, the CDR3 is TGTGCCAGCAGCTTCGGGACAGGGGCGATCCTACAAGAGACCCAGTACTTC.

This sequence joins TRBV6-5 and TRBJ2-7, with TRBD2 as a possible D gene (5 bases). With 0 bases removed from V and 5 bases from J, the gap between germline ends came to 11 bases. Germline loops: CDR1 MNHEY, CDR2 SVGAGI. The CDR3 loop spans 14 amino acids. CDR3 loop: CASSYSRGPNEQYF. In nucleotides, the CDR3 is TGTGCCAGCAGTTACTCCCGCGGGCCCAACGAGCAGTACTTC.

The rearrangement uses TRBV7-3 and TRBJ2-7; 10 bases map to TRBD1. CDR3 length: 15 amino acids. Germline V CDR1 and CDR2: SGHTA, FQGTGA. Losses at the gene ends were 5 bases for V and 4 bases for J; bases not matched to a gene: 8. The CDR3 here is CASSPGTGVPYEQYF. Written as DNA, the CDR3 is TGTGCCAGCAGCCCAGGGACAGGGGTACCATACGAGCAGTACTTC.

The CDR3 coding sequence is TGTGCCAGCAGCTTGACTAGCGGGGGAATACGGGGTGAGCAGTTCTTC. Residues: CASSLTSGGIRGEQFF. This chain connects TRBV28 to TRBJ2-1; 12 nucleotides match TRBD2. The CDR3 covers 16 residues. Germline CDR1 is MDHEN and CDR2 is SYDVKM. The trim removed 6 bases at V and 9 bases at J, leaving 12 bases unmatched.

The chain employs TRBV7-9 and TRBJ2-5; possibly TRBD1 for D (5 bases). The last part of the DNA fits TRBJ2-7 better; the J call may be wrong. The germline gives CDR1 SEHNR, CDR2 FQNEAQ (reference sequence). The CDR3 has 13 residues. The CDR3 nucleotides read TGTGCCAGCACCACAGGACGGACCTACGAGCAGTACTTC. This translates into CASTTGRTYEQYF.

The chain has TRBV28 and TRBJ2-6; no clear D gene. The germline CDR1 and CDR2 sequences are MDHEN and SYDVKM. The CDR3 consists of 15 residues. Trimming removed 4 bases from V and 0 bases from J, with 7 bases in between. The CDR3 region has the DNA TGTGCCAGCAGTTCCCCGAGCTCTGGGGCCAACGTCCTGACTTTC. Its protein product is CASSSPSSGANVLTF.

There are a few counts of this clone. CDR3 amino acids: CASSLGEGHTDTQYF. DNA for the CDR3: TGTGCCAGCAGTTTAGGGGAGGGGCATACAGATACGCAGTATTTT. J is TRBJ2-3 and V is TRBV28; TRBD2 agrees at 7 bases. The CDR3 totals 15 residues. V trimming: 2 bases; J trimming: 3 bases; junction bases outside the gene matches: 5. Germline CDR1 reads MDHEN; CDR2 reads SYDVKM.

The CDR3: CAWSQKGGGELFF. The CDR3 nucleotides read TGTGCCTGGAGCCAGAAAGGGGGTGGGGAGCTGTTTTTT. This chain joins TRBV30 and TRBJ2-2; tentatively, D is TRBD1 (6 bases). Germline CDR1 is GTSNPN and CDR2 is SVGIG (reference sequence). This CDR3 spans 13 amino acids. V lost 3 bases and J lost 8, with 13 bases in between. The full variable domain, its missing parts supplied by reference TRBV30 and TRBJ2-2, is SQTIHQWPATLVQPVGSPLSLECTVEGTSNPNLYWYRQAAGRGLQLLFYSVGIGQISSEVPQNLSASRPQDRQFILSSKKLLLSDSGFYLCAWSQKGGGELFFGEGSRLTVL.

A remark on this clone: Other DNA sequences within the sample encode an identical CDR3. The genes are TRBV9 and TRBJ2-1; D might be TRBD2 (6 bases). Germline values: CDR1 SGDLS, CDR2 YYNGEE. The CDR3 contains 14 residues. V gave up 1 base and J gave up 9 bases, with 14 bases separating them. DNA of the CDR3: TGTGCCAGCAGCGTAATGAGACTAGATGCTGAGCAGTTCTTC. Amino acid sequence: CASSVMRLDAEQFF.

The DNA for the CDR3 is TGTGCCAGCAGCTCACAGGGATTCACTGAAGCTTTCTTT. It specifies CASSSQGFTEAFF. The V and J genes are TRBV7-2 and TRBJ1-1; tentatively, D is TRBD1 (6 bases). The CDR3 has 13 residues. V lost 4 bases, J lost 4 bases, and 10 bases lay in between. In germline, CDR1 is SGHTA, CDR2 FQGNSA.

The CDR3 spells CSVDSGELYNEQFF. CDR3 DNA: TGCAGCGTTGACTCAGGGGAACTCTACAATGAGCAGTTCTTC. The rearrangement links TRBV29-1 to TRBJ2-1; a possible D gene is TRBD1 (6 bases). The CDR3 is made up of 14 amino acids. Trimming removed 3 bases from V and 3 bases from J, with 12 bases in between. The germline V gene has CDR1 SQVTM and CDR2 ANQGSEA.

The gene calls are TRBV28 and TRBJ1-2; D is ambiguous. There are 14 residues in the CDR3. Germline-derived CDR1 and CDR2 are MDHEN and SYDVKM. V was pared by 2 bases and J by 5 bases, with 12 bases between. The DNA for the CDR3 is TGTGCCAGCAGTTTAACGGGAGGAGGGTATGGCTACACCTTC. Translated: CASSLTGGGYGYTF.

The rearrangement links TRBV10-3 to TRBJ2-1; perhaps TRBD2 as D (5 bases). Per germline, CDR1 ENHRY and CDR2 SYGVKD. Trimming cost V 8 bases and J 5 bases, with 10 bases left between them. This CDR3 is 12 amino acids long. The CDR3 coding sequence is TGTGCCATCGGAATGAGGGACAATGAGCAGTTCTTC. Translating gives CAIGMRDNEQFF.

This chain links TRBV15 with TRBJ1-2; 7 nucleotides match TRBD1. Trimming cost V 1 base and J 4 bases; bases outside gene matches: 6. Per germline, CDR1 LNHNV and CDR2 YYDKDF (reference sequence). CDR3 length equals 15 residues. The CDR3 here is CATSRVRDSIYGYTF. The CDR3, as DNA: TGTGCCACCAGCAGAGTCCGGGACAGCATCTATGGCTACACCTTC. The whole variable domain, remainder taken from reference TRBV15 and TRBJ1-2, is DAMVIQNPRYQVTQFGKPVTLSCSQTLNHNVMYWYQQKSSQAPKLLFHYYDKDFNNEADTPDNFQSRRPNTSFCFLDIRSPGLGDTAMYLCATSRVRDSIYGYTFGSGTRLTVV.

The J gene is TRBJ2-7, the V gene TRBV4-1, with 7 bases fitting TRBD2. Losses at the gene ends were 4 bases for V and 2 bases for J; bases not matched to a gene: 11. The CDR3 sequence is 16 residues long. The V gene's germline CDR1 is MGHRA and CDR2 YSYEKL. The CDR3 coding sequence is TGCGCCAGCAGCCTACTGGGGGGGGTCATGACCTACGAGCAGTACTTC. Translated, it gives CASSLLGGVMTYEQYF.